This passage covers 32 T cell receptor beta chains from one sample sequenced in a study of tumor and adjacent non-tumor tissue in lung cancer. This sample's RNA came from whole unsorted tissue. Three rounds of nested PCR, following a modified ARM-PCR protocol, produced the TCRbeta library. TCRdb reprocessed the multiplex PCR reads with MiXCR, giving one entry per CDR3 protein. The profile shows some 120,000 distinct CDR3 sequences, roughly 67% of them singletons. The sequenced sample consisted of lung tumor tissue. These receptors were taken from a man aged 25-45 years with non-small cell lung cancer.

This clonotype has just a few counts. The chain uses TRBV11-2 and TRBJ2-1; 9 positions match TRBD2. Trimming took 4 bases from V and 7 from J; bases not matched to a gene: 8. Germline V CDR1 and CDR2: SGHAT, FQNNGV. The CDR3 length is 15 residues. The CDR3 sequence: CASSYVAGGDNEQFF. The CDR3 coding sequence is TGTGCCAGCAGCTATGTTGCGGGAGGGGATAATGAGCAGTTCTTC.

The chain combines TRBV7-9 with TRBJ2-5; D could derive from TRBD1 or TRBD2 (5 bases each). V shed 6 bases and J shed 5 bases, with 13 bases lying between them. The CDR3 is 13 residues long. Germline values: CDR1 SEHNR, CDR2 FQNEAQ (reference sequence). CDR3 amino acids: CASRTGTWETQYF. In nucleotides, the CDR3 is TGTGCCAGCAGAACCGGGACGTGGGAGACCCAGTACTTC. The full variable domain, its missing parts supplied by reference TRBV7-9 and TRBJ2-5, is DTGVSQNPRHKITKRGQNVTFRCDPISEHNRLYWYRQTLGQGPEFLTYFQNEAQLEKSRLLSDRFSAERPKGSFSTLEIQRTEQGDSAMYLCASRTGTWETQYFGPGTRLLVL.

A note on this clonotype: Given a much more abundant clone one base away, this may be a read error. This rearrangement joins TRBV4-2 to TRBJ2-2; D possibly corresponds to TRBD2 (6 bases). V was trimmed by 3 bases and J by 5 bases, leaving 22 bases between them. The CDR3 has 18 amino acids. CDR1 is LGHNA and CDR2 is YNFKEQ in the germline V gene. CDR3 protein: CASSQPPSGPGGTGELFF. The DNA for the CDR3 is TGTGCCAGCAGCCAGCCCCCCAGCGGACCCGGAGGGACCGGGGAGCTGTTTTTT.

On this clonotype: Likely a read error: the CDR3 ends without its conserved phenylalanine or tryptophan. This rearrangement joins TRBV5-6 to TRBJ2-3; the D is unclear. This CDR3 is built from 13 residues. Germline lookup yields CDR1 SGHDT and CDR2 YYEEEE. The CDR3 nucleotides are TGTGCCAGAAGCTCGGACCGCACAGATACGCAGTATTTG. Translation: CARSSDRTDTQYL.

Comments on this clonotype: It may be a read error: a sequence one base away is much more abundant. The CDR3 does not end in the conserved phenylalanine or tryptophan, so this is likely a read error. The chain uses TRBV4-1 and TRBJ1-4; 8 bases are a match to TRBD1. CDR1 MGHRA and CDR2 YSYEKL come from the germline V gene. This CDR3 contains 15 residues. J was trimmed by 7 bases and V by 0 bases; bases with no gene match: 4. The CDR3 DNA sequence: TGCGCCAGCAGCCAAGAAACCGACAGGGGTGAAAAACTGTTTATT. Translated, it gives CASSQETDRGEKLFI.

In DNA form, the CDR3 reads TGCAGTGCTAGACCGACGGGGGGAAAGACTGAGCAGTTCTTC. It yields the protein CSARPTGGKTEQFF. This chain joins TRBV20-1 and TRBJ2-1; TRBD2 aligns across 7 bases. CDR1 and CDR2 from the germline V gene are DFQATT and SNEGSKA (reference sequence). The CDR3 runs 14 residues. V trimming: 2 bases; J trimming: 9 bases; junction bases outside the gene matches: 10.

This clonotype was picked up one time. A clone one base away is much larger, so this may be a read error. This is likely a read error, given that the CDR3 carries no conserved phenylalanine or tryptophan at its end. The V and J genes are TRBV20-1 and TRBJ2-7; D perhaps matches TRBD1 (5 bases). The CDR3 has 11 amino acids. V was cut by 8 bases and J by 4 bases, with 12 bases left in between. Germline V gives CDR1 DFQATT, CDR2 SNEGSKA (reference sequence). CDR3 bases: TGCAGTCACAGGAAGGGGTACGAGCAGTACTTG. Encoded protein: CSHRKGYEQYL.

With regard to this clonotype: Mismatch with germline at one junction end may stem from a read error. The chain joins TRBV29-1 to TRBJ1-2; D is undetermined. This CDR3 comprises 13 residues. Germline CDR1 and CDR2: SQVTM and ANQGSEA. CDR3 loop: CSTSGTRVYGYTF. The CDR3 DNA reads TGCAGCACTTCGGGCACTCGGGTGTATGGTTACACCTTC.

Notes on this clonotype: Possible read error: a much larger clone is one base away. The V gene is TRBV6-6, the J gene TRBJ2-6; the match to TRBD1 covers 8 bases. Germline assignment: CDR1 MNHNY and CDR2 SVGAGI (reference sequence). The CDR3 totals 18 residues. CDR3 residues: CVSSRLRTGSSGANVLTF. The CDR3 DNA sequence: TGTGTCAGCAGCCGACTTCGGACAGGGAGCTCTGGGGCCAACGTCCTGACTTTC.

Points on this clonotype: A much larger clone lies a single base off, so this may be a read error. The V gene is TRBV4-1, the J gene TRBJ1-4; no definite D call. Trimming pared 3 bases from V and 2 bases from J, leaving 10 bases between. The CDR3 runs 15 residues. CDR1 and CDR2 from the germline V gene are MGHRA and YSYEKL. The DNA of the CDR3 is TGCGCCAGCAGCCATCTGACTGCGACTAATGAAAAACTGTTTTTT. Translation: CASSHLTATNEKLFF.

Turning to this clonotype: A junction boundary mismatches the germline segment, possibly from a read error. In nucleotides, the CDR3 is TGTGTCAGCAGTTCATCGACTAGCGGGACACCAGATACGCAATATTTT. Amino acid sequence: CVSSSSTSGTPDTQYF. The V gene is TRBV11-2, the J gene TRBJ2-3; TRBD2 agrees at 11 bases. CDR1 is SGHAT, CDR2 FQNNGV, per germline. The CDR3 consists of 16 residues.

For this clonotype: Because it lacks the conserved phenylalanine or tryptophan at the end, this CDR3 is likely a read error. The chain carries TRBV4-3 and TRBJ2-2; maybe TRBD1 (6 bases). The V end lost 0 bases, the J end lost 5 bases, and 13 bases lay between the germline ends. The CDR3 is made up of 16 amino acids. Per the germline V gene, CDR1 is LGHNA and CDR2 is YSLEER. In nucleotides, the CDR3 is TGCGCCAGCAGCCAAGACGGACAGATGAAGACCGGGGAGCTGTTTTAT. This translates into CASSQDGQMKTGELFY.

A few counts support this clonotype. A much more abundant neighbour one base away suggests this may be a read error. The chain combines TRBV6-2 or TRBV6-3 with TRBJ2-5; no clear D gene. CDR3 length equals 14 residues. CDR1 and CDR2 (germline): MNHEY, SVGEGT. The CDR3 coding sequence is TGTGCCAACAGTTCGGGCAGTTTCAAGGAGACCCAGTACTTC. This sequence encodes CANSSGSFKETQYF.

V usage is TRBV4-1 and J usage is TRBJ2-2; D gene ambiguous. CDR3 size: 15 residues. The germline CDR1 and CDR2 sequences are MGHRA and YSYEKL. Trimming stripped 2 bases from V and 4 bases from J, with 11 bases between. The CDR3 protein is CASSQFPFGTGELFF. The CDR3 DNA sequence: TGCGCCAGCAGCCAATTTCCCTTCGGCACCGGGGAGCTGTTTTTT.

Notes on this clonotype: This may stem from a read error, because a much larger clone lies one nucleotide away. V gene TRBV20-1 combines with J gene TRBJ2-7; D gene unclear. This CDR3 spans 12 amino acids. Between the trimmed V and J ends, which lost 4 bases and 3 bases, there was a span of 10 bases. Germline CDR1 is DFQATT and CDR2 is SNEGSKA (reference sequence). CDR3 amino acids: CSAKASNYEQYF. The CDR3, as DNA: TGCAGTGCTAAAGCCTCAAACTACGAGCAGTACTTC.

This clonotype came up once. With a much larger clone just one base away, this may be a read error. V is TRBV20-1 and J is TRBJ1-2; D unresolved. Germline V lookup: CDR1 DFQATT, CDR2 SNEGSKA (reference sequence). This CDR3 is built from 10 residues. The CDR3 DNA is TGCAGTGCTAGGGTAGAAGGCTACAGCTTC. This translates into CSARVEGYSF.

In regard to this clonotype: This could be a read error, since a much larger clone is one nucleotide away. The J gene is TRBJ2-5, the V gene TRBV6-2 or TRBV6-3; a weak D match, TRBD1 (6 bases). Germline lookup yields CDR1 MNHEY and CDR2 SVGEGT. This CDR3 contains 14 residues. Trimming took off 6 bases at V and 3 bases at J, with 14 bases between the two ends. CDR3 protein: CASRDTGLEETQYF. The CDR3 DNA reads TGTGCCAGCAGAGATACAGGGTTGGAAGAGACCCAGTACTTC.

This clonotype has at least ten counts. V is TRBV29-1 and J is TRBJ1-2; D unclear. This CDR3 spans 12 amino acids. Trimming removed 3 bases at V and 8 bases at J, with 13 bases between. Germline CDR1 is SQVTM and CDR2 is ANQGSEA. The CDR3 DNA sequence: TGCAGCGTTGAGGAGAGGAACCGGGGCTACACCTTC. Translated, it gives CSVEERNRGYTF.

Points on this clonotype: The CDR3 does not end in the conserved phenylalanine or tryptophan, so this is likely a read error. The chain couples TRBV11-2 to TRBJ2-2; D might be TRBD1 (6 bases). The CDR3 extends over 15 amino acids. In germline, CDR1 is SGHAT, CDR2 FQNNGV. V was cut by 8 bases and J by 2 bases, with 15 bases left in between. The CDR3 DNA reads as TGTGCCAGCTCGAAAGTGGGACACAACACCGGGGAGCTGTTTCTT. Translating gives CASSKVGHNTGELFL.

This clonotype was seen a handful of times. A much larger clone differs by one base, so this may be a read error. The V and J genes are TRBV29-1 and TRBJ2-1; possibly TRBD2 for D (5 bases). In germline, CDR1 is SQVTM, CDR2 ANQGSEA. The CDR3 extends over 12 amino acids. The CDR3 loop reads CSIERGPSEQFF. CDR3 bases: TGCAGCATTGAAAGAGGGCCGAGTGAGCAGTTCTTC.

As for this clonotype: A read error may produce the germline difference seen at one junction end. The chain employs TRBV11-2 and TRBJ2-7; D unresolved. Germline V gene sequence: CDR1 SGHAT, CDR2 FQNNGV. The CDR3 length is 11 residues. CDR3 sequence reads: CVSKPRTEQYF. Here the CDR3 DNA reads TGTGTCAGCAAGCCTCGAACAGAGCAGTACTTC.

The rearrangement joins TRBV13 to TRBJ2-7; 8 bases are a match to TRBD1. CDR1 and CDR2 from the germline V gene are PRHDT and FYEKMQ (reference sequence). The CDR3 covers 16 residues. The J segment lost 0 bases and the V segment lost 5 bases, leaving 9 bases of the junction unmatched. This CDR3 reads CASSPQGQGLSYEQYF. The DNA of the CDR3 is TGTGCCAGCAGCCCGCAAGGACAGGGTCTCTCCTACGAGCAGTACTTC.

Comments on this clonotype: A much larger clone sits a single nucleotide away, making a read error possible. This sequence joins TRBV24-1 and TRBJ2-3; D is unresolved. V lost 3 bases and J 11 bases, leaving 14 bases between the germline ends. The germline CDR1 and CDR2 sequences are KGHDR and SFDVKD. The CDR3 has 13 residues. The CDR3 coding sequence is TGTGCCACCAGTGATGCCTTCGAGGTGAGGCAGTATTTT. Protein sequence: CATSDAFEVRQYF.

Comments on this clonotype: The final CDR3 position lacks the conserved phenylalanine or tryptophan, pointing to a likely read error. The chain employs TRBV12-5 and TRBJ2-2; 11 bases match TRBD2. The CDR3 is 18 residues long. After removal of 3 bases from V and 0 bases from J, the junction contained 6 bases not matched to a gene. Germline V gives CDR1 LGHNT, CDR2 FRNRAP. The chain's CDR3 is CASGLRLAGTTNTGELFY. DNA of the CDR3: TGTGCTAGTGGTTTAAGACTAGCGGGGACCACGAACACCGGGGAGCTGTTTTAT.

Details on this clonotype: One base away lies a much larger clone, so this may be a sequencing read error. Since the CDR3 does not end with the conserved phenylalanine or tryptophan, this likely comes from a read error. The V gene is TRBV29-1, the J gene TRBJ1-2; a weak D match, TRBD1 (5 bases). CDR1 is SQVTM and CDR2 is ANQGSEA in the germline V gene. CDR3 length: 12 residues. Trimming pared 6 bases from V and 4 bases from J, leaving 12 bases between. CDR3 amino acids: CSVSGTLYGYTS. CDR3 sequence (DNA): TGCAGCGTATCCGGGACCCTCTATGGCTACACCTCC.

This clonotype was counted at least ten times. This chain connects TRBV11-2 to TRBJ2-5; tentatively, D is TRBD2 (6 bases). Per germline, CDR1 SGHAT and CDR2 FQNNGV. This CDR3 has 14 residues. Trimming pared 3 bases from V and 4 bases from J, leaving 12 bases between. The CDR3 DNA sequence: TGTGCCAGCAGCTTGGGTGGTAGCGGAGAGACCCAGTACTTC. Its protein is CASSLGGSGETQYF.

To note about this clonotype: A much bigger clone sits one base away, suggesting this may be a read error. This CDR3 fails to terminate in the conserved phenylalanine or tryptophan, so it likely reflects a read error. This sequence joins TRBV6-1 and TRBJ2-1; 12 bases fit TRBD1. In germline, CDR1 is MNHNS, CDR2 SASEGT. CDR3 length: 14 residues. The trim removed 9 bases at V and 9 bases at J, leaving 9 bases unmatched. The CDR3 spells CASMRDRGPGEQFL. The CDR3 coding sequence is TGTGCCAGTATGCGGGACAGGGGGCCAGGTGAGCAGTTCCTC.

This clonotype was found once. The gene calls are TRBV10-3 and TRBJ1-1; D is uncertain. Per germline, CDR1 ENHRY and CDR2 SYGVKD. The CDR3 has 17 residues. V shed 7 bases and J shed 6 bases, with 27 bases lying between them. CDR3 bases: TGTGCCATCAATCTTATTCCGAAAAAAGGCCAAATCGCTGAAGCTTTCTTT. Protein product: CAINLIPKKGQIAEAFF.

In the case of this clonotype: Its ends do not fully match the called genes, so a read error is possible. This sequence joins TRBV29-1 and TRBJ2-1; D may match TRBD1 or TRBD2 (5 bases each). The CDR3 length is 15 residues. The germline V gene encodes CDR1 SQVTM and CDR2 ANQGSEA. CDR3 region: CSVEEGSGTYNGQFF. CDR3 DNA sequence: TGCAGCGTTGAAGAAGGTAGTGGGACCTACAATGGGCAGTTCTTC.

This clonotype was counted many times. The chain carries TRBV20-1 and TRBJ2-1, with 7 bases lining up with TRBD2. The CDR3 totals 15 residues. Germline V gene lookup returns CDR1 DFQATT and CDR2 SNEGSKA (reference sequence). The V segment lost 4 bases and the J segment 0 bases; nucleotides outside the gene matches: 6. The CDR3 DNA sequence: TGCAGTGCTACCCAAAGCGGGGTCTCCTACAATGAGCAGTTCTTC. Encoded protein: CSATQSGVSYNEQFF.

The chain combines TRBV12-3 or TRBV12-4 with TRBJ1-6; a possible D gene is TRBD1 (5 bases). The ends were cut back, 3 bases at V and 14 bases at J, with 14 bases in the middle. CDR3 size: 13 residues. CDR3 residues: CASSFGRDSSLHF. The CDR3 DNA reads as TGTGCCAGCAGTTTCGGGAGGGACTCATCCCTCCACTTT.

The CDR3 loop is CASSSWRHEAFF. The CDR3 DNA reads as TGTGCCAGCAGTTCCTGGCGACATGAAGCTTTCTTT. This chain connects TRBV6-5 to TRBJ1-1; D remains unclear. The CDR3 sequence is 12 residues long. V lost 4 bases and J lost 7, with 10 bases in between. Germline lookup yields CDR1 MNHEY and CDR2 SVGAGI.